The rows below give T cell receptor beta chains drawn from one sample of a study of cytomegalovirus exposure and HLA in healthy donors. Only in-frame clones appear in the TCRdb table, and some are missing; sequencing was by immunoSEQ multiplex PCR. The repertoire holds under 200,000 clones, with 75% as singletons. Sequenced material: PBMCs. The receptors originated from a woman in her forties in good health and CMV-seropositive. CDR3s include the opening cysteine and the closing phenylalanine or tryptophan. D genes are given only for firm matches. The size entry is marked missing in some rows and otherwise reads once, few, many or a size class.

v_gene: TRBV28; d_gene: TRBD1; j_gene: TRBJ1-1; abundance: NA; len: 17; CDR3nt: TGTGCCAGCAGTTTTACTAGGACAGGCGAGATGAACACTGAAGCTTTCTTT; CDR3aa: CASSFTRTGEMNTEAFF
v_gene: TRBV28; d_gene: TRBD1; j_gene: TRBJ1-5; abundance: NA; len: 14; CDR3nt: TGTGCCAGCAGGGGACAGGGGCCAAATCAGCCCCAGCATTTT; CDR3aa: CASRGQGPNQPQHF
v_gene: TRBV6-5; d_gene: TRBD1; j_gene: TRBJ1-4; abundance: NA; len: 13; CDR3nt: TGTGCCAGCAGCCGAGGACAGGACGAAAAACTGTTTTTT; CDR3aa: CASSRGQDEKLFF
v_gene: TRBV21-1; d_gene: NA; j_gene: TRBJ1-1; abundance: few; len: 19; CDR3nt: TGTGCCAGCAGCAAATGGGAGTTGAGAGAACACCGGATGAACACTGAAGCTTTCTTT; CDR3aa: CASSKWELREHRMNTEAFF
v_gene: TRBV18; d_gene: NA; j_gene: TRBJ1-1; abundance: NA; len: 15; CDR3nt: TGTGCCAGCTCTCAACTGGACAGCCCGAACACTGAAGCTTTCTTT; CDR3aa: CASSQLDSPNTEAFF
v_gene: TRBV2; d_gene: NA; j_gene: TRBJ2-1; abundance: NA; len: 15; CDR3nt: TGTGCCAGCAGTGAAGGCCAGCAGGACTACAATGAGCAGTTCTTC; CDR3aa: CASSEGQQDYNEQFF
v_gene: TRBV6-1; d_gene: TRBD1; j_gene: TRBJ2-7; abundance: NA; len: 13; CDR3nt: TGTGCCATCACCGACAGGGACCCCCGCGAGCAGTACTTC; CDR3aa: CAITDRDPREQYF
v_gene: TRBV30; d_gene: NA; j_gene: TRBJ1-1; abundance: NA; len: 13; CDR3nt: TGTGCCTGGAGTACGATCGGAGGGACTGAAGCTTTCTTT; CDR3aa: CAWSTIGGTEAFF
v_gene: TRBV6-5; d_gene: TRBD1; j_gene: TRBJ1-5; abundance: NA; len: 15; CDR3nt: TGTGCCAGCAGTTACTCTAGACAGGGGACTCAGCCCCAGCATTTT; CDR3aa: CASSYSRQGTQPQHF
v_gene: TRBV11-2; d_gene: NA; j_gene: TRBJ2-1; abundance: NA; len: 15; CDR3nt: TGTGCCAGCAGCCGCGGCCTACTGTCGGCGGATGAGCAGTTCTTC; CDR3aa: CASSRGLLSADEQFF
v_gene: TRBV7-6; d_gene: TRBD1; j_gene: TRBJ1-1; abundance: NA; len: 15; CDR3nt: TGTGCCAGCAGCAAGTGGGGACAGGAGAACACTGAAGCTTTCTTT; CDR3aa: CASSKWGQENTEAFF
v_gene: TRBV6-5; d_gene: TRBD1; j_gene: TRBJ1-2; abundance: NA; len: 14; CDR3nt: TGTGCCAGCAGTTCGGGCCGACAGGGTTTGTCGGTTACCTTC; CDR3aa: CASSSGRQGLSVTF
v_gene: TRBV4-2; d_gene: NA; j_gene: TRBJ2-7; abundance: once; len: 15; CDR3nt: TGTGCCAGCAGCCAAGCTAAACTAGCCTCCTACGAGCAGTACTTC; CDR3aa: CASSQAKLASYEQYF
v_gene: TRBV19; d_gene: NA; j_gene: TRBJ1-5; abundance: NA; len: 12; CDR3nt: TGTGCCAGTGGGGGGGGGTTCCAGCCCCAGCATTTT; CDR3aa: CASGGGFQPQHF
v_gene: TRBV4-1; d_gene: TRBD1; j_gene: TRBJ2-7; abundance: NA; len: 16; CDR3nt: TGCGCCAGCAGCCAATCTCAAGACAGGGGGCTCCAGGGGCAGTACTTC; CDR3aa: CASSQSQDRGLQGQYF
v_gene: TRBV7-8; d_gene: NA; j_gene: TRBJ1-6; abundance: NA; len: 14; CDR3nt: TGTGCCAGCAGCTTAAACAAAGATAATTCACCCCTCCACTTT; CDR3aa: CASSLNKDNSPLHF
v_gene: TRBV21-1; d_gene: NA; j_gene: TRBJ2-1; abundance: NA; len: 17; CDR3nt: TGTGCCAGCAGCAAAACCCCGACTAGCAGCCCGGGGGTTGAGCAGTTCTTC; CDR3aa: CASSKTPTSSPGVEQFF
v_gene: TRBV4-2; d_gene: TRBD1; j_gene: TRBJ2-7; abundance: NA; len: 18; CDR3nt: TGTGCCAGCAGCCGCGCGGCTCGGCAGGGGGTGTCCTCCTACGAGCAGTACTTC; CDR3aa: CASSRAARQGVSSYEQYF
v_gene: TRBV6-4; d_gene: NA; j_gene: TRBJ1-6; abundance: NA; len: 13; CDR3nt: TGTGCCAGCAGTGACAGGGACTCTTCACCCCTCCACTTT; CDR3aa: CASSDRDSSPLHF
v_gene: TRBV19; d_gene: TRBD1; j_gene: TRBJ2-7; abundance: NA; len: 13; CDR3nt: TGTGCCAGTAGCCGACAGGGCTCCTACGAGCAGTACTTC; CDR3aa: CASSRQGSYEQYF
v_gene: TRBV28; d_gene: NA; j_gene: TRBJ1-2; abundance: NA; len: 14; CDR3nt: TGTGCCAGCAGTTTAAGCATTCCGGGCTATGGCTACACCTTC; CDR3aa: CASSLSIPGYGYTF
v_gene: TRBV4-3; d_gene: NA; j_gene: TRBJ2-3; abundance: NA; len: 16; CDR3nt: TGCGCCAGCAGCTCCTTTAGAGGGTCGAACACAGATACGCAGTATTTT; CDR3aa: CASSSFRGSNTDTQYF
v_gene: TRBV7-9; d_gene: NA; j_gene: TRBJ2-1; abundance: NA; len: 13; CDR3nt: TGTGCCAGCAGCCAGGGGACTAACAATGAGCAGTTCTTC; CDR3aa: CASSQGTNNEQFF
v_gene: TRBV5-1; d_gene: TRBD2; j_gene: TRBJ2-3; abundance: few; len: 24; CDR3nt: TGCGCCAGCAGCTTGCCGCTTAAGAGAACTCGACAGGGGGAACTAGCGGGAGATAGGTATACGCAGTATTTT; CDR3aa: CASSLPLKRTRQGELAGDRYTQYF
v_gene: TRBV19; d_gene: NA; j_gene: TRBJ2-7; abundance: NA; len: 14; CDR3nt: TGTGCCAGTAGTATAGAAGCAGGGTTGGGCGAGCAGTACTTC; CDR3aa: CASSIEAGLGEQYF
v_gene: TRBV5-4; d_gene: NA; j_gene: TRBJ1-2; abundance: NA; len: 15; CDR3nt: TGTGCCAGCAGCCTGGCACGGGGACAAGACTATGGCTACACCTTC; CDR3aa: CASSLARGQDYGYTF
v_gene: TRBV28; d_gene: TRBD1; j_gene: TRBJ1-4; abundance: NA; len: 16; CDR3nt: TGTGCCAGCAGTTTAAGGCTACAGGGGGCGCGGGAAAAACTGTTTTTT; CDR3aa: CASSLRLQGAREKLFF